The T cell receptor (beta chain) described here comes from a study of CD8+ T cells in alopecia areata. Study context: Oral tofacitinib (5 to 10 mg twice daily) was administered to treated patients. For treated patients, severity scores reflected the percentage of scalp area affected. Regarding the study as a whole: Lesional scalp, especially alopecia totalis/universalis, showed higher clonality than normal scalp.

Details on this clone: Its target is unknown.

Indicated treatment: oral pan-JAK inhibitor, 5-10 mg twice daily. PBMCs were stained for CD3, CD4 and CD8, and CD4+ and CD8+ T cells were sorted. RNA was isolated and reverse transcribed to cDNA, the sequencing template. The assay was immunoSEQ multiplex PCR, and TCRdb's table has in-frame clones only and misses some. Of under 350,000 clones detected, nearly 60% appear once; the ten largest clones hold under 2%. In germline, CDR1 is MDHEN, CDR2 SYDVKM. The CDR3 runs to 15 residues. The J segment lost 4 bases and the V segment lost 5 bases, leaving 9 bases of the junction unmatched. This rearrangement joins TRBV28 to TRBJ2-5, with 8 bases matching TRBD2. The TCR originated in a human donor with alopecia areata. The input for sequencing was CD4+ T cells sorted from blood, taken at week 24, from a patient treated with tofacitinib. DNA for the CDR3: TGTGCCAGCAGTATCTCGCGGGGGGTCGTAGAGACCCAGTACTTC. This translates into CASSISRGVVETQYF.